This T cell receptor (beta chain) was identified during a study of OX40 agonist ivuxolimab in advanced cancers. Study background: A mean age of approximately 60 years, range about 20 to 85, was recorded, and around 85% were male. General study results and limits: Within 6 weeks, CD4+ and CD8+ blood T cells expanded clonally at 0.1 to 3.0 mg/kg. The mean number of expanded clones was higher in CD8+ T cells than in CD4+.

The V segment lost 4 bases and the J segment 5 bases; nucleotides outside the gene matches: 9. CDR1 is SGHTA, CDR2 FQGNSA, per germline. The CDR3 loop spans 16 amino acids. Clones were read by immunoSEQ multiplex PCR, and TCRdb kept only the in-frame ones, dropping some. The sample lists over 55,000 clones; approximately 80% were seen once. Of note for this clone: Its specificity is not known.

The TCR was taken from an adult with an advanced solid tumor such as melanoma, head and neck, liver or kidney cancer. The specimen was CD4+ or CD8+ T cells sorted from blood, collected in a trial of the OX40 agonist ivuxolimab. The chain uses TRBV7-2 and TRBJ2-3; 10 bases are shared with TRBD1. CDR3 in amino acids: CASSSPWTGGGDTQYF. The CDR3 DNA reads as TGTGCCAGCAGCTCACCGTGGACAGGGGGGGGAGATACGCAGTATTTT.